This T cell receptor (beta chain) emerged from a study of PD-L1 blockade in urothelial cancer. Looking at the study overall: Analyses used blood from 3 weeks (second dose) and 6 weeks after treatment start. Each blood sample yielded a median of around 150,000 T cells.

Profiling relied on immunoSEQ multiplex PCR, and the TCRdb table lists in-frame clones only, not all of them. The sample lists 46,000 or so clones, around 86% occurring once. The length of the CDR3 is 16 residues. J was trimmed by 9 bases and V by 4 bases; bases with no gene match: 14. Germline loops: CDR1 SGHRS, CDR2 YFSETQ. The time point was: peripheral blood 6 weeks after treatment start. The clonotype originates from a man aged 60 to 75 with urothelial cancer. The chain combines TRBV5-1 with TRBJ2-3, with 10 bases fitting TRBD2. Sample: PBMCs, taken around atezolizumab (anti-PD-L1) treatment. The CDR3 reads CASSHWGAGGRITQYF. The CDR3 nucleotides are TGCGCCAGCAGCCACTGGGGAGCGGGGGGGCGAATAACGCAGTATTTT.